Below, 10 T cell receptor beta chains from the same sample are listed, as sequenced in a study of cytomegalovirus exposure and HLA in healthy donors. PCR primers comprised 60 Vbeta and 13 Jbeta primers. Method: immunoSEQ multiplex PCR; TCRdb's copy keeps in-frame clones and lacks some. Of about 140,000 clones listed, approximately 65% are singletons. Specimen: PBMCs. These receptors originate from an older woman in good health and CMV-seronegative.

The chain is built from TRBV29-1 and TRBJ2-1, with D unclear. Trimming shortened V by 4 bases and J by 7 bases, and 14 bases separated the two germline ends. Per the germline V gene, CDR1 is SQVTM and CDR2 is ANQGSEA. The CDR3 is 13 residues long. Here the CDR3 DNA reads TGCAGCGTTGTGAAACTCCTCGGGAATGAGCAGTTCTTC. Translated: CSVVKLLGNEQFF.

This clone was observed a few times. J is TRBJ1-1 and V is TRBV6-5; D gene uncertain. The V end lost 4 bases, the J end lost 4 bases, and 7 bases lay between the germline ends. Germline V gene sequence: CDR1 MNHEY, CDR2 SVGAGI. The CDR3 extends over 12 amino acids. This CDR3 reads CASSFRGTEAFF. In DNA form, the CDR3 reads TGTGCCAGCAGTTTTCGGGGCACTGAAGCTTTCTTT.

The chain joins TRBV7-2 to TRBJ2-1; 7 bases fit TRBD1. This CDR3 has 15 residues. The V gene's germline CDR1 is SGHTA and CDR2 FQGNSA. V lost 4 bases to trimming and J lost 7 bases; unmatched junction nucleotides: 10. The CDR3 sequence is CASSSPGQLLNEQFF. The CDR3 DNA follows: TGTGCCAGCAGCTCGCCGGGACAGCTCTTAAATGAGCAGTTCTTC. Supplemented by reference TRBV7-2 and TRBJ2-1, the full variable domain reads GAGVSQSPSNKVTEKGKDVELRCDPISGHTALYWYRQSLGQGLEFLIYFQGNSAPDKSGLPSDRFSAERTGGSVSTLTIQRTQQEDSAVYLCASSSPGQLLNEQFFGPGTRLTVL.

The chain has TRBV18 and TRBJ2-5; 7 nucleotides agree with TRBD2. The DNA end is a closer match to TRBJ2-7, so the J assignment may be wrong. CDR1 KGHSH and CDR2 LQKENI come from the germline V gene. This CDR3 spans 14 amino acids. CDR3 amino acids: CASSREGPPYEQYF. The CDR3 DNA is TGTGCCAGCTCACGGGAGGGCCCGCCCTACGAGCAGTACTTC.

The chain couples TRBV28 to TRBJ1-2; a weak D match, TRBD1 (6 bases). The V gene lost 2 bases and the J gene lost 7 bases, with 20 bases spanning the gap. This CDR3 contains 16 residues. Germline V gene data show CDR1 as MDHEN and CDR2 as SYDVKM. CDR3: CASSLTGRAGGSGYTF. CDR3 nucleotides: TGTGCCAGCAGTTTAACAGGCAGGGCGGGGGGCTCTGGCTACACCTTC.

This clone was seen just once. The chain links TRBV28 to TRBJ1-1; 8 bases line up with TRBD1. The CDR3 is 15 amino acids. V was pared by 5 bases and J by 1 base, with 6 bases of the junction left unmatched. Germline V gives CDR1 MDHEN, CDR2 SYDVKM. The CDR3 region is CASSRTGTGNTEAFF. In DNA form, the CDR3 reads TGTGCCAGCAGTCGGACAGGGACGGGGAACACTGAAGCTTTCTTT.

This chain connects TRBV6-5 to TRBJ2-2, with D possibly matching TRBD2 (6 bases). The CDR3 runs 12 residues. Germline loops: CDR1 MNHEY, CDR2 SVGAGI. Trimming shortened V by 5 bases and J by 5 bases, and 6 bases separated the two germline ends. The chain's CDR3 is CASSRGTGELFF. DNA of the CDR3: TGTGCCAGCAGTCGGGGGACCGGGGAGCTGTTTTTT.

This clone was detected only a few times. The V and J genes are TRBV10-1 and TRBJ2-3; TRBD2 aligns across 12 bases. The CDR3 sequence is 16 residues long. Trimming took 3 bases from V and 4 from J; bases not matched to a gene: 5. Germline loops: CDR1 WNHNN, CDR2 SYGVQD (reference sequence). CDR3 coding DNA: TGCGCCAGCAGTGAACCGGGACTAGCGGGTGCAGATACGCAGTATTTT. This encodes CASSEPGLAGADTQYF.

CDR3 bases: TGTGCCAGCAGTGAAGCCACCCCGGGGTTTAGCAATCAGCCCCAGCATTTT. As protein: CASSEATPGFSNQPQHF. This chain connects TRBV2 to TRBJ1-5; D unresolved. This CDR3 spans 17 amino acids. Trimming left V 0 bases short and J 0 bases short, with 12 bases between. Looked up from germline, CDR1 is SNHLY and CDR2 is FYNNEI.

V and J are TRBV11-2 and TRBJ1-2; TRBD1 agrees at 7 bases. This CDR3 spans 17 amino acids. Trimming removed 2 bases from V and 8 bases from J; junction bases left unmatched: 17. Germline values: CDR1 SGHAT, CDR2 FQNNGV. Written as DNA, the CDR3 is TGTGCCAGCAGCTTACATGGTGGTGAGGGGGCGACGAGAGGCTACACCTTC. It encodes CASSLHGGEGATRGYTF.